Below, one T cell receptor beta chain is given with its context. Its antigen is unidentified. The CDR3 spans 12 residues. V lost 5 bases and J lost 9, with 11 bases in between. Germline V CDR1 and CDR2: SGHNT, YENEEA. Method: immunoSEQ multiplex PCR; TCRdb's copy keeps in-frame clones and lacks some. The data hold around 1,000,000 clones, with around 77% observed a single time. These data are taken from a study of shared clonotypes between healthy human individuals. Study-level findings and limits: When compared with the clonotypes that were shared by all four sorted-subset donors, the non-shared clonotypes turned out to have lower generation probabilities. Clonotypes that were shared across a few donors made up around 5% of naive CD4 clonotypes.

Sample: memory CD4+ T cells from PBMCs. The sample's subset: CD45RA-negative fraction. This chain joins TRBV11-3 and TRBJ2-1, with D possibly TRBD2 on 6 matching bases. The receptor's source is a man younger than 30 in good health. Some clones in this sample may be carry-over from other donors' samples. The CDR3 here is CASSEMGGEQFF. As DNA, the CDR3 is TGTGCCAGCAGCGAAATGGGGGGTGAGCAGTTCTTC. Complete variable domain (other parts from reference TRBV11-3 and TRBJ2-1): EAGVVQSPRYKIIEKKQPVAFWCNPISGHNTLYWYLQNLGQGPELLIRYENEEAVDDSQLPKDRFSAERLKGVDSTLKIQPAELGDSAVYLCASSEMGGEQFFGPGTRLTVL.